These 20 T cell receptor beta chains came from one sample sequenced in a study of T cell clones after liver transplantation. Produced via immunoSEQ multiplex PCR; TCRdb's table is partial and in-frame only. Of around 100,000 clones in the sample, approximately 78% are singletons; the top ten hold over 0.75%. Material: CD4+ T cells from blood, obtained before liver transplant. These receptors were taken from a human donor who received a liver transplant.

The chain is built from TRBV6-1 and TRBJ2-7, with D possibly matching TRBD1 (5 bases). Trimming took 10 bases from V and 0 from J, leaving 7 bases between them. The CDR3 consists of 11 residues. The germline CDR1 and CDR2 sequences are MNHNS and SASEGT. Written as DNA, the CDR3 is TGTGCCACCGACAGCTCCTACGAGCAGTACTTC. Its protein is CATDSSYEQYF.

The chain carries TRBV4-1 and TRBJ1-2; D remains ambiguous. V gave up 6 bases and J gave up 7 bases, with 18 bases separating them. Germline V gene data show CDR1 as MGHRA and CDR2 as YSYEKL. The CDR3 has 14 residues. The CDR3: CASSAPTSGGGYTF. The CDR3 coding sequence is TGCGCCAGCAGTGCCCCGACCTCAGGAGGTGGCTACACCTTC.

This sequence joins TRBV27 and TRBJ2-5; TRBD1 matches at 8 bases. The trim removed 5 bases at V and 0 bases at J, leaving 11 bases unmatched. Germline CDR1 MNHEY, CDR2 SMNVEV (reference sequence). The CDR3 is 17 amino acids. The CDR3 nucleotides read TGTGCCAGCAGTATGGGGACAGGTAACAGGTACCAAGAGACCCAGTACTTC. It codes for CASSMGTGNRYQETQYF.

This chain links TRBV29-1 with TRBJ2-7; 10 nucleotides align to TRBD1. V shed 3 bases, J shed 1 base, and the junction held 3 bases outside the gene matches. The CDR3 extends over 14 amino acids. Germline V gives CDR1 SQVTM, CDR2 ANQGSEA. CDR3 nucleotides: TGCAGCGTTGAGGGGGGACAGGGGTCCTACGAGCAGTACTTC. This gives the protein CSVEGGQGSYEQYF.

DNA of the CDR3: TGTGCCAGCAGCCCTAATCCGGGACAGGGACCCTCTGGGGCCAACGTCCTGACTTTC. It specifies CASSPNPGQGPSGANVLTF. The chain has TRBV14 and TRBJ2-6, with TRBD1 matching 9 bases. CDR1 and CDR2 from the germline V gene are SGHDN and FVKESK. V was clipped by 4 bases and J by 0 bases; unmatched bases: 10. The CDR3 runs to 19 residues. Filled out from reference TRBV14 and TRBJ2-6, the complete variable domain reads EAGVTQFPSHSVIEKGQTVTLRCDPISGHDNLYWYRRVMGKEIKFLLHFVKESKQDESGMPNNRFLAERTGGTYSTLKVQPAELEDSGVYFCASSPNPGQGPSGANVLTFGAGSRLTVL.

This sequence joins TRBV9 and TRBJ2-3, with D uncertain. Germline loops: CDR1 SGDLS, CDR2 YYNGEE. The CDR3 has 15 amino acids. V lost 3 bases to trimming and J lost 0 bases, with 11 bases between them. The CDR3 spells CASSAKAHSTDTQYF. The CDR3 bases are TGTGCCAGCAGCGCCAAGGCCCATAGCACAGATACGCAGTATTTT.

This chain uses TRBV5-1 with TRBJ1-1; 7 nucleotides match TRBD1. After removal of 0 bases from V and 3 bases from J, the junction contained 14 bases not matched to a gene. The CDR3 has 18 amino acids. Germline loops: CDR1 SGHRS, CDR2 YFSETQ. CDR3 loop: CASSLGAYNRGRDTEAFF. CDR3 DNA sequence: TGCGCCAGCAGCTTGGGGGCCTATAACAGGGGTAGGGACACTGAAGCTTTCTTT.

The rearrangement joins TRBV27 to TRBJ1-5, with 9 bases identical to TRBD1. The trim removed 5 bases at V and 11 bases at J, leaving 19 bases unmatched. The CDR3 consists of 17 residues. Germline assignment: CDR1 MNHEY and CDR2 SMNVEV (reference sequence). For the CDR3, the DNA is TGTGCCAGCAGTCGGACAGGGGCTCCCTATATGGGCGCGGCCCAGCATTTT. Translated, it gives CASSRTGAPYMGAAQHF.

The CDR3 region is CASSSSGQRTPLHF. DNA for the CDR3: TGTGCCAGCAGCTCCTCGGGACAGAGGACACCCCTCCACTTT. V is TRBV7-9 and J is TRBJ1-6; TRBD1 matches at 7 bases. The CDR3 is 14 amino acids. Germline CDR1 is SEHNR and CDR2 is FQNEAQ (reference sequence). With V trimmed by 4 bases and J by 11 bases, 8 bases remained unmatched.

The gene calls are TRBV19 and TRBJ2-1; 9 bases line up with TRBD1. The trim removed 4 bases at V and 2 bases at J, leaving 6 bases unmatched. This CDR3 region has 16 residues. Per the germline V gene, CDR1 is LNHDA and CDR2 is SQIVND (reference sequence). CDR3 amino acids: CASSTYRGQAYNEQFF. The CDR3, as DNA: TGTGCCAGTAGTACTTACAGGGGGCAGGCCTACAATGAGCAGTTCTTC. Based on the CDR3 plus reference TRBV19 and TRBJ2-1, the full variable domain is DGGITQSPKYLFRKEGQNVTLSCEQNLNHDAMYWYRQDPGQGLRLIYYSQIVNDFQKGDIAEGYSVSREKKESFPLTVTSAQKNPTAFYLCASSTYRGQAYNEQFFGPGTRLTVL.

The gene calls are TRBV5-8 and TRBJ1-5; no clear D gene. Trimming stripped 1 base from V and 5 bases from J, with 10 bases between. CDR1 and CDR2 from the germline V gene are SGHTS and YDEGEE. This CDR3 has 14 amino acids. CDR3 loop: CASSLLARHQPQHF. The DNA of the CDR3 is TGTGCCAGCAGCTTGTTGGCACGGCATCAGCCCCAGCATTTT.

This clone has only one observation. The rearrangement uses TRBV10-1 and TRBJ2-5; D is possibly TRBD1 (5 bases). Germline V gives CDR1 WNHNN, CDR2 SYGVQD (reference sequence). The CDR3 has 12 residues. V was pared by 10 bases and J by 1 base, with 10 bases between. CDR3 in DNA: TGCGCCAACCGACAGTGCCAAGAGACCCAGTACTTC. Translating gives CANRQCQETQYF.

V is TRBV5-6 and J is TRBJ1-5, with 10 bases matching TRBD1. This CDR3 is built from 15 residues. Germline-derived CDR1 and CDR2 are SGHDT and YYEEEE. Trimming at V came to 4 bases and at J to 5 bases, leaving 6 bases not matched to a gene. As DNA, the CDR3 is TGTGCCAGCAGCCGGGACAGGGGATGGGATCAGCCCCAGCATTTT. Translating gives CASSRDRGWDQPQHF. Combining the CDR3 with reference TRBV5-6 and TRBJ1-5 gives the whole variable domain DAGVTQSPTHLIKTRGQQVTLRCSPKSGHDTVSWYQQALGQGPQFIFQYYEEEERQRGNFPDRFSGHQFPNYSSELNVNALLLGDSALYLCASSRDRGWDQPQHFGDGTRLSIL.

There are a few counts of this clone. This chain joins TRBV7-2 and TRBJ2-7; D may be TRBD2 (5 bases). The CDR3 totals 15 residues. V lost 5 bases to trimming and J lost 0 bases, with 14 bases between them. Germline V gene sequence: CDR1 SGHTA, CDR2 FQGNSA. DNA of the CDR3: TGTGCCAGCAGCGATCGGGGATCATTCTCCTACGAGCAGTACTTC. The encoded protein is CASSDRGSFSYEQYF.

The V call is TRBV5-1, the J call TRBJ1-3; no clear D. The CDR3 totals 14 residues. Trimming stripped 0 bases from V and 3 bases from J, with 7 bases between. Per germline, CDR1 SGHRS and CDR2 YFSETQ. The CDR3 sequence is CASSLGGGGNTIYF. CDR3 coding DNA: TGCGCCAGCAGCTTGGGGGGAGGTGGAAACACCATATATTTT.

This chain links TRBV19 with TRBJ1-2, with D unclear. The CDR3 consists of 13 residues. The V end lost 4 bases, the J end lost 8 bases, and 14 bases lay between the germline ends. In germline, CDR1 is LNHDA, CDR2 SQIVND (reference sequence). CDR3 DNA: TGTGCCAGTAGTACCCTTCTCGAGGGAGGCTACACCTTC. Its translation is CASSTLLEGGYTF.

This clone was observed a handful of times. CDR3 loop: CASSKDRSYHTDTQYF. The CDR3 region has the DNA TGTGCCAGCAGCAAAGATCGGTCATATCACACAGATACGCAGTATTTT. The chain carries TRBV21-1 and TRBJ2-3; the table's D call TRBD2 went unverified against the DNA. TRBV21-1 corresponds to a pseudogene. The CDR3 is made up of 16 amino acids.

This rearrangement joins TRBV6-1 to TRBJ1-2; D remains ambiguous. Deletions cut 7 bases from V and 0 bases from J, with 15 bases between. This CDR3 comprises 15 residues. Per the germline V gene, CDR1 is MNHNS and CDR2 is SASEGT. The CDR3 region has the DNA TGTGCCAGCATCGGACCGGTTCGAGCTAACTATGGCTACACCTTC. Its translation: CASIGPVRANYGYTF.

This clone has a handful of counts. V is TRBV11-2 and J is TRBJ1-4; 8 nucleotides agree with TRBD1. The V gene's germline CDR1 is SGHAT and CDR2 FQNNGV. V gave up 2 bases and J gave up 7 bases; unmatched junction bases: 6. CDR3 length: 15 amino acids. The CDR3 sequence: CASSLSRGPVEKLFF. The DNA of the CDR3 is TGTGCCAGCAGCTTAAGCAGGGGGCCGGTTGAAAAACTGTTTTTT. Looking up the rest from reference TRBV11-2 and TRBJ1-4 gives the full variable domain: EAGVAQSPRYKIIEKRQSVAFWCNPISGHATLYWYQQILGQGPKLLIQFQNNGVVDDSQLPKDRFSAERLKGVDSTLKIQPAKLEDSAVYLCASSLSRGPVEKLFFGSGTQLSVL.

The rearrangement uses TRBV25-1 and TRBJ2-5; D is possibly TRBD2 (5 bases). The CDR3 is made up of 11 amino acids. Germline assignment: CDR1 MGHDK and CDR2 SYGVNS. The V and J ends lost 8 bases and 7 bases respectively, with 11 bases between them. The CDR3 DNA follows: TGTGCCAGCCGCCTCGGAGGGACCCAGTACTTC. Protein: CASRLGGTQYF.